This passage covers 9 T cell receptor beta chains from one sample sequenced in a study of technical replicates of blood from a few donors. Profiled with immunoSEQ multiplex PCR; TCRdb holds only in-frame clones, not every one. The sample holds about 76,000 clones, more than 85% seen once. Sequenced: T cells isolated from PBMCs. These receptors all stem from a human donor in good health.

V usage is TRBV29-1 and J usage is TRBJ2-7; D is possibly TRBD1 (6 bases). The CDR3 contains 14 residues. Germline V gene sequence: CDR1 SQVTM, CDR2 ANQGSEA. Trimming removed 6 bases from V and 0 bases from J, with 15 bases in between. The CDR3 nucleotides read TGCAGCGTGGCCCCGACAGGTTTCTCCTACGAGCAGTACTTC. It encodes CSVAPTGFSYEQYF.

The chain links TRBV10-3 to TRBJ1-2, with D perhaps matching TRBD1 (5 bases). Germline V CDR1 and CDR2: ENHRY, SYGVKD. V lost 3 bases and J 8 bases, leaving 13 bases between the germline ends. CDR3 length equals 13 residues. The CDR3 bases are TGTGCCATCAGTGACTCGTCGGGGGTCGGCTACACCTTC. Encoded protein: CAISDSSGVGYTF.

The count of this clone is one. The chain has TRBV28 and TRBJ2-1, with D hard to call. The V end was cut by 6 bases, the J end by 5 bases, with 11 bases between. CDR3 length: 13 residues. Per the germline V gene, CDR1 is MDHEN and CDR2 is SYDVKM. CDR3 protein: CASRRRSNNEQFF. CDR3 DNA sequence: TGTGCCAGCAGGCGGCGGTCTAACAATGAGCAGTTCTTC.

V is TRBV15 and J is TRBJ1-3, with 8 bases identical to TRBD1. This CDR3 is built from 17 residues. V gave up 5 bases and J gave up 0 bases; unmatched junction bases: 9. Per germline, CDR1 LNHNV and CDR2 YYDKDF (reference sequence). In DNA form, the CDR3 reads TGTGCCACCAGCGGTCAGGGGGCCCGGAGCTCTGGAAACACCATATATTTT. It specifies CATSGQGARSSGNTIYF.

The chain links TRBV11-1 to TRBJ1-2, with 9 bases identical to TRBD1. The CDR3 extends over 13 amino acids. After removal of 4 bases from V and 7 bases from J, the junction contained 4 bases not matched to a gene. CDR1 SGHAT and CDR2 FQDESV come from the germline V gene (reference sequence). The CDR3 sequence is CASSSGTGFGYTF. In DNA, the CDR3 is TGTGCCAGCAGCTCCGGGACAGGGTTTGGCTACACCTTC.

This clone was detected only a few times. V usage is TRBV5-1 and J usage is TRBJ1-1, with a weak D call TRBD1 (6 bases). V was clipped by 6 bases and J by 1 base, with 10 bases between them. The CDR3 loop spans 13 amino acids. Looked up from germline, CDR1 is SGHRS and CDR2 is YFSETQ. The CDR3 DNA follows: TGCGCCAGCATGACAGGTCGGAACACTGAAGCTTTCTTT. It codes for CASMTGRNTEAFF.

CDR3 amino acids: CASSLSGNTIYF. The CDR3 DNA is TGCGCCAGCAGCTTGAGCGGAAACACCATATATTTT. This chain uses TRBV5-1 with TRBJ1-3; D remains ambiguous. The CDR3 totals 12 residues. V lost 1 base and J lost 4, with 3 bases in between. In germline, CDR1 is SGHRS, CDR2 YFSETQ.

V and J are TRBV4-1 and TRBJ1-2; 12 positions match TRBD1. The CDR3 contains 17 residues. Germline CDR1 and CDR2: MGHRA and YSYEKL. The ends lost 5 bases at V and 4 bases at J; junction bases unmatched: 11. The CDR3 protein is CASSERDRGRGAYGYTF. The CDR3 DNA sequence: TGCGCCAGCAGCGAGAGGGACAGGGGGCGCGGGGCCTATGGCTACACCTTC.

As DNA, the CDR3 is TGTGCCAGCAGTTTGGGACAGGGGAAGGGCTACGAGCAGTACTTC. Amino acid sequence: CASSLGQGKGYEQYF. The chain is built from TRBV28 and TRBJ2-7; 10 bases agree with TRBD1. Germline V gives CDR1 MDHEN, CDR2 SYDVKM. This CDR3 comprises 15 residues. Trimming took 3 bases from V and 3 from J; bases not matched to a gene: 5.